These T cell receptor beta chains were read from a single sample in a study of OX40 agonist ivuxolimab in advanced cancers. Clones were read by immunoSEQ multiplex PCR, and TCRdb kept only the in-frame ones, dropping some. The sample shows 58,000 or so clones, around four fifths of them seen only once. This specimen was CD4+ or CD8+ T cells sorted from blood, taken in a trial of the OX40 agonist ivuxolimab. Receptors originate from an adult with an advanced solid tumor such as melanoma, head and neck, liver or kidney cancer. The CDR3 runs from the conserved cysteine through the conserved F or W. The D gene is left open where the match is weak. Expanded clones get a size class; other rows say once, few or many, or leave the size out.

v_gene,j_gene,d_gene,abundance,CDR3nt,CDR3aa
TRBV10-3,TRBJ1-6,.,.,TGTGCCATCGGCTACATGAATAATTCACCCCTCCACTTT,CAIGYMNNSPLHF
TRBV28,TRBJ1-4,.,.,TGTGCCAGCAGTCGCGGGGCTGAAAAACTGTTTTTT,CASSRGAEKLFF
TRBV9,TRBJ1-6,.,once,TGTGCCAGCAGCGTTGATGTCCGGAATTCACCCCTCCACTTT,CASSVDVRNSPLHF
TRBV4-1,TRBJ1-2,.,few,TGCGCCAGCAGCCCCCCCGGGACAAGGACTTTTGGCTACACCTTC,CASSPPGTRTFGYTF
TRBV5-4,TRBJ2-7,.,.,TGTGCCAGCAGCCCGGAGGCGCGGTCCTACGAGCAGTACTTC,CASSPEARSYEQYF
TRBV11-2,TRBJ2-1,TRBD1,few,TGTGCCAGCAGCTCTCGGACAGGGGCTTACAATGAGCAGTTCTTC,CASSSRTGAYNEQFF
TRBV5-1,TRBJ1-2,TRBD1,few,TGCGCCAGCAGCAGTACCCACAGGGGTGACTATGGCTACACCTTC,CASSSTHRGDYGYTF
TRBV19,TRBJ2-2,.,.,TGTGCCAGTAGTATCCCTTCTTCCGGGGAGCTGTTTTTT,CASSIPSSGELFF
TRBV9,TRBJ2-3,.,once,TGTGCCAGCAGCGGGGGGGAATTGCGGGATACGCAGTATTTT,CASSGGELRDTQYF
TRBV6-5,TRBJ1-6,.,.,TGTGCCAGCAGAGATCAAAATTCACCCCTCCACTTT,CASRDQNSPLHF
TRBV28,TRBJ1-1,.,.,TGTGCCAGCAGCCAGCCCCCCGGCGCTGAAGCTTTCTTT,CASSQPPGAEAFF
TRBV7-3,TRBJ2-3,.,.,TGTGCCAGCCCCTCTCTGGGGGGCACAGATACGCAGTATTTT,CASPSLGGTDTQYF
TRBV28,TRBJ2-5,.,.,TGTGCCAGCGACGGGGGCGGAAAGACCCAGTACTTC,CASDGGGKTQYF
TRBV5-1,TRBJ1-3,.,.,TGCGCCAGCAGCTTGGAGTTCGGGAACTCTGGAAACACCATATATTTT,CASSLEFGNSGNTIYF
TRBV7-3,TRBJ2-1,TRBD2,.,TGTGCCAGCAGCGAAAGAGAGAGCGGGGGGCCCTACAATGAGCAGTTCTTC,CASSERESGGPYNEQFF
TRBV18,TRBJ1-4,TRBD1,.,TGTGCCAGCTCACCACCGGGACAGGGAGGCGAAAAACTGTTTTTT,CASSPPGQGGEKLFF
TRBV7-9,TRBJ2-2,.,.,TGTGCCAGCAGCCTCGACTCCTATAGCACCGGGGAGCTGTTTTTT,CASSLDSYSTGELFF
TRBV18,TRBJ2-3,TRBD1,few,TGTGCCAGCTCCGGGACAGGGTCCTACGGTCGCACGGATACGCAGTATTTT,CASSGTGSYGRTDTQYF
TRBV28,TRBJ1-4,.,.,TGTGCCAGCAGTTTATCCAGGGGCGTAGATGAAAAACTGTTTTTT,CASSLSRGVDEKLFF
TRBV25-1,TRBJ2-1,.,.,TGTGCCAGCAGCCTTGGAGGAGGCTCCTACAATGAGCAGTTCTTC,CASSLGGGSYNEQFF
TRBV18,TRBJ1-2,.,.,TGTGCCAGCTCACCGGGGGATGGCTACACCTTC,CASSPGDGYTF
TRBV18,TRBJ2-7,.,.,TGTGCCAGCTCACCCCCCTCCCTAGGGCTCGAGCAGTACTTC,CASSPPSLGLEQYF
TRBV5-5,TRBJ1-5,TRBD1,.,TGTGCCAGCAGCGCCGGGACAGGGAGTTTTAGCAATCAGCCCCAGCATTTT,CASSAGTGSFSNQPQHF
TRBV4-3,TRBJ1-4,.,.,TGCGCCAGCAGCGCCACGACAGGTTACGGTGAAAAACTGTTTTTT,CASSATTGYGEKLFF
TRBV6-5,TRBJ2-7,TRBD1,.,TGTGCCAGCAAAGACAGGGGGACCTACGAGCAGTACTTC,CASKDRGTYEQYF
TRBV6-1,TRBJ1-1,TRBD1,once,TGTGCCAGCAGTGAGAGGGGGGGACAGGTCTTAGCTTTCTTT,CASSERGGQVLAFF
TRBV18,TRBJ1-3,TRBD1,.,TGTGCCAGCTCACCCCTTGCACAGGGGGGCTCTGGAAACACCATATATTTT,CASSPLAQGGSGNTIYF
TRBV9,TRBJ2-3,.,once,TGTGCCAGCAGCGTAGGATTACCCACAGATACGCAGTATTTT,CASSVGLPTDTQYF
TRBV14,TRBJ1-1,.,.,TGTGCCAGCAGCCAAGGTTGGAACACTGAAGCTTTCTTT,CASSQGWNTEAFF
TRBV5-1,TRBJ2-5,.,.,TGCGCCAGCAGCTTTGCGGGACGGGGGCCAGGGACCCAGTACTTC,CASSFAGRGPGTQYF
TRBV7-9,TRBJ2-3,TRBD2,.,TGTGCCAGCAGCTTTGGAACTAGCGGGGTTACCGATACGCAGTATTTT,CASSFGTSGVTDTQYF
TRBV7-9,TRBJ2-5,.,.,TGTGCCAGCAGCTCGATGGGGGAGACCCAGTACTTC,CASSSMGETQYF
TRBV2,TRBJ2-1,TRBD2,.,TGTGCCAGCAGAGCAGGACTAGCGGGGGACCGGCAGTTCTTC,CASRAGLAGDRQFF
TRBV30,TRBJ2-5,.,.,TGTGCCTGGAGTCGAGTACAAGAGACCCAGTACTTC,CAWSRVQETQYF
TRBV5-1,TRBJ2-3,TRBD1,.,TGCGCCAGCAATCAGGGGGCTGGCACAGATACGCAGTATTTT,CASNQGAGTDTQYF
TRBV7-9,TRBJ2-5,.,.,TGTGCCAGCAGCTTATTCGCGCTCCGGGAGACCCAGTACTTC,CASSLFALRETQYF
TRBV5-1,TRBJ1-6,.,.,TGCGCCAGCAGCTGGGGGGGCGGGGAAGGTTCACCCCTCCACTTT,CASSWGGGEGSPLHF
TRBV7-7,TRBJ1-4,.,.,TGTGCTAGCAGCCCTGACAGGACTAATGAAAAACTGTTTTTT,CASSPDRTNEKLFF
TRBV19,TRBJ2-1,TRBD2,.,TGTGCCAGTAGCGAAGATAGCGGGGGGGCCTACAATGAGCAGTTCTTC,CASSEDSGGAYNEQFF
TRBV19,TRBJ2-2,.,.,TGTGCCAGTAATGAGGTAACGAACACCGGGGAGCTGTTTTTT,CASNEVTNTGELFF
TRBV10-3,TRBJ1-2,TRBD1,.,TGTGCCATGCGGCAGGGGCAGGGGGCGTATGGCTACACCTTC,CAMRQGQGAYGYTF
TRBV7-9,TRBJ1-2,TRBD1,few,TGTGCCAGCAGAACAACAGGGGATTATGGCTACACCTTC,CASRTTGDYGYTF
TRBV5-4,TRBJ2-6,.,.,TGTGCCAGCAGCCTCGGGCAGACAAGGGCCAACGTCCTGACTTTC,CASSLGQTRANVLTF